This T cell receptor beta chain is drawn from a study of tumor-infiltrating lymphocytes in primary liver carcinoma. About the study: Patients underwent resection of primary liver carcinoma. Ages ranged from 30 to 69, with HCC or mixed HCC-cholangiocarcinoma. General study points: Tumor-adjacent and tumor-blood pairs shared less of their repertoires than tumor region pairs shared.

Using a constant-region primer together with ProtoScript II reverse transcriptase, TCR beta cDNA was made from about 500 ng of total RNA. Researchers made the TCR beta libraries by running three nested multiplex PCR rounds with slightly modified ARM-PCR. Forward primers for TRBV1-TRBV30 and a C-beta reverse primer served the first two PCR rounds, at around 9 cycles each. Each CDR3 protein gets one entry after TCRdb re-called the multiplex PCR reads with MiXCR. The sample holds about 320,000 distinct CDR3 sequences, 45% to 70% seen once. The source of the blood RNA was unsorted whole blood, and germline DNA was extracted as well. The researchers drew 3.5 to 5 milliliters of peripheral blood before surgery. This CDR3 is 15 amino acids long. Germline CDR1 is LGHNA and CDR2 is YSLEER. For this clonotype: The antigen is not known. A much larger clone lies one base from this, so it may be a read error.

The gene calls are TRBV4-3 and TRBJ1-2, with D perhaps matching TRBD1 (5 bases). Sequencing used peripheral blood. This TCR was recovered from a woman aged 30 to 39 with primary liver carcinoma and hepatitis B virus infection. As DNA, the CDR3 is TGCGCCAGCAGCCCCGACGGATCCCAGGGACGGGGCTACAGCTTC. Its translation: CASSPDGSQGRGYSF.